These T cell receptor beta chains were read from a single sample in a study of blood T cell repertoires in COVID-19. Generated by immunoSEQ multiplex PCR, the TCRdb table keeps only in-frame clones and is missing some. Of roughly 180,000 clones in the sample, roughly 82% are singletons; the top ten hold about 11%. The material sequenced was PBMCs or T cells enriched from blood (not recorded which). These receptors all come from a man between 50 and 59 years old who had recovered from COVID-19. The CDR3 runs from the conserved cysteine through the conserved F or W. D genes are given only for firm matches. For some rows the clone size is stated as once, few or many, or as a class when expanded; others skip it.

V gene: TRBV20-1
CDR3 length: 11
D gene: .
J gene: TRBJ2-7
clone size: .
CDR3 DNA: TGCAGAGTTGACTCTTCCCACGAGCAGTACTTC
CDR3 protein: CRVDSSHEQYF

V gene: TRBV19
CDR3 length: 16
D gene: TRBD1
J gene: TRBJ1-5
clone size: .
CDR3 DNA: TGTGCCAGTAGTACCCCCCGGACAGGGAGGAATCAGCCCCAGCATTTT
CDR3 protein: CASSTPRTGRNQPQHF

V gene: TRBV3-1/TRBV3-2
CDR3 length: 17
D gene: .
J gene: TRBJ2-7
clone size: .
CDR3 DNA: TGTGCCAGCAGCCCAGACATGCGGCTAGCGAGCTCCTACGAGCAGTACTTC
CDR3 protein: CASSPDMRLASSYEQYF

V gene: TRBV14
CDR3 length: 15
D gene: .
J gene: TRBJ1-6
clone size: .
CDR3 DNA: TGTGCCAGCAGCCAGTTTTCAGGGGTGAATTCACCCCTCCACTTT
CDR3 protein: CASSQFSGVNSPLHF

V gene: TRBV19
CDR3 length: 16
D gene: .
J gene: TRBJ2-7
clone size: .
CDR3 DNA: TGTGCCAGTAGTATAGGAAGGGGGGGCGGCTCCTACGAGCAGTACTTC
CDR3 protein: CASSIGRGGGSYEQYF

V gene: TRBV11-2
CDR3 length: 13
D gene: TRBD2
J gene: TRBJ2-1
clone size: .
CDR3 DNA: TGTGCCAGCTTGGCTAGCGGGAACGATGAGCAGTTCTTC
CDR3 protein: CASLASGNDEQFF

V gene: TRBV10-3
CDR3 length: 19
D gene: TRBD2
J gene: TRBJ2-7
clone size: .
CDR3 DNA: TGTGCCATCAGTGGCCCAGGGACTAGCGGGAGTATTGGGGTCTACGAGCAGTACTTC
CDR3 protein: CAISGPGTSGSIGVYEQYF

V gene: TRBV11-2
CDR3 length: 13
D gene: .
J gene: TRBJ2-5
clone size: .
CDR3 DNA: TGTGCCAGCGGAGCGGGACAGGTGGAGACCCAGTACTTC
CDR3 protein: CASGAGQVETQYF

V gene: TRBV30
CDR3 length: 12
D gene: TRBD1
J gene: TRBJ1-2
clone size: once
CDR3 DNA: TGTGCCGGGACAGTGGCTAACTATGGCTACACCTTC
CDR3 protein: CAGTVANYGYTF

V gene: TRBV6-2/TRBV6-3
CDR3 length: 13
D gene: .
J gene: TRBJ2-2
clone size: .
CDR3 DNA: TGTGCCAGCAGTTACACGGACACCGGGGAGCTGTTTTTT
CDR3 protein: CASSYTDTGELFF

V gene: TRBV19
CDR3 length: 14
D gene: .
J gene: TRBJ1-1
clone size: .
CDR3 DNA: TGTGCCAGTAGTATAGGACAGACTAACACTGAAGCTTTCTTT
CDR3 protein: CASSIGQTNTEAFF

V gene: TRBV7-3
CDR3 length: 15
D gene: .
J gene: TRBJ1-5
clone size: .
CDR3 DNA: TGTGCCAGCACCCCTAGGAAGTATAGCAATCAGCCCCAGCATTTT
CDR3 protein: CASTPRKYSNQPQHF

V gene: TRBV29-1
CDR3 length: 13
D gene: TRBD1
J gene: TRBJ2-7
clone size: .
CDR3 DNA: TGCAGCGCCAGGTCACAGGGGTTTGGCGAGCAGTACTTC
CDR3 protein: CSARSQGFGEQYF

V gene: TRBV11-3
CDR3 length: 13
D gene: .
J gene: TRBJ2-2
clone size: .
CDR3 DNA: TGTGCCAGCAGTGTACAGGTGCTGGGGGAGCTGTTTTTT
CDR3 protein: CASSVQVLGELFF

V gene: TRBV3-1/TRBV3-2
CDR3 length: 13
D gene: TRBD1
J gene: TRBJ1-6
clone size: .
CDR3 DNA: TGTGCCAGCAGGACAGGGTTGTTTTCACCCCTCCACTTT
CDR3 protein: CASRTGLFSPLHF

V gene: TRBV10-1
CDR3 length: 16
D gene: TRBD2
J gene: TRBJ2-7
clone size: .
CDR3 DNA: TGCGCCAGCAGTGAGCTTGGGACTAGCGGTAGCTACGAGCAGTACTTC
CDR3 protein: CASSELGTSGSYEQYF

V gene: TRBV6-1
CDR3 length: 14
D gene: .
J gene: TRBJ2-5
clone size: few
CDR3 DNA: TGTGCCAGCAGTGATTGGCAGGGGTTGGAGACCCAGTACTTC
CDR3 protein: CASSDWQGLETQYF

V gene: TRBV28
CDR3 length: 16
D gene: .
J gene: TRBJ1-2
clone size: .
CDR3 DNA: TGTGCCAGCAGTTTATTGAATACACCAGCTAACTATGGCTACACCTTC
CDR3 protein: CASSLLNTPANYGYTF

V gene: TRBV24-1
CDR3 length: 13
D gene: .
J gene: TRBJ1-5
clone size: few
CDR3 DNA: TGTGCCACCAGTGAGCCGGGGGGCCGGCCCCAGCATTTT
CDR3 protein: CATSEPGGRPQHF

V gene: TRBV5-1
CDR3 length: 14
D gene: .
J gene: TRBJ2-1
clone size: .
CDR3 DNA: TGCGCCAGCAGCTTGGACGGGGACTACAATGAGCAGTTCTTC
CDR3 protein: CASSLDGDYNEQFF

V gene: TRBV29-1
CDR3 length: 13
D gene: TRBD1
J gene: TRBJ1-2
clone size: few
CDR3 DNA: TGCAGCGTTGATCCCGGACAGGGGGATGGCTACACCTTC
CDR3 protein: CSVDPGQGDGYTF

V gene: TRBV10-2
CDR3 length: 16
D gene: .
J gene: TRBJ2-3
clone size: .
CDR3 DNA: TGCGCCAGCAGTGATTACAGCGGAACTAGCACAGATACGCAGTATTTT
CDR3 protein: CASSDYSGTSTDTQYF